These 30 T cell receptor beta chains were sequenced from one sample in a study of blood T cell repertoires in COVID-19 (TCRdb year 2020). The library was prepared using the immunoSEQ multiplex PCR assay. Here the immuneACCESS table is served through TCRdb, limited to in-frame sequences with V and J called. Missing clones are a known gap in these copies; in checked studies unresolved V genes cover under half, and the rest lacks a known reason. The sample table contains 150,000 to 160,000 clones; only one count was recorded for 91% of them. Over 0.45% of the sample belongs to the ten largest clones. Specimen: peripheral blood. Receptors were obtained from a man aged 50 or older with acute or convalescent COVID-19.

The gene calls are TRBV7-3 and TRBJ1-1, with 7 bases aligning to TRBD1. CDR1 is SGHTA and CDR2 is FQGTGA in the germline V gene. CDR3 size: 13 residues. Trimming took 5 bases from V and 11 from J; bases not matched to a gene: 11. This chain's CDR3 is CASSPSKGAWAFF. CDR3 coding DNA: TGTGCCAGCAGCCCCTCAAAGGGGGCCTGGGCTTTCTTT.

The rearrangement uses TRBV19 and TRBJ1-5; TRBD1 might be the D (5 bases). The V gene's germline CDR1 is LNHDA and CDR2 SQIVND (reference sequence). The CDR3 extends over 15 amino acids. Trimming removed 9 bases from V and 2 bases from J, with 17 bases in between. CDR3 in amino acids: CASGGRDWGNQPQHF. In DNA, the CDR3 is TGTGCCAGCGGGGGGAGGGATTGGGGCAATCAGCCCCAGCATTTT.

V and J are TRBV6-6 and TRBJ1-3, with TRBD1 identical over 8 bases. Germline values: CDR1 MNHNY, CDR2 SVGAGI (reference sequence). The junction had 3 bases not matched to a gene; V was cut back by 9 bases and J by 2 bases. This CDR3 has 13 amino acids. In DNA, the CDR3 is TGTGCCAGTCAACAGGGGGCTGGAAACACCATATATTTT. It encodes CASQQGAGNTIYF.

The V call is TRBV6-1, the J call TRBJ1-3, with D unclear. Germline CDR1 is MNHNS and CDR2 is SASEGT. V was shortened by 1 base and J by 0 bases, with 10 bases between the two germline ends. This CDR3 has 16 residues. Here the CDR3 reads CASSEVQARSGNTIYF. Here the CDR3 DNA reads TGTGCCAGCAGTGAAGTGCAGGCCCGCTCTGGAAACACCATATATTTT.

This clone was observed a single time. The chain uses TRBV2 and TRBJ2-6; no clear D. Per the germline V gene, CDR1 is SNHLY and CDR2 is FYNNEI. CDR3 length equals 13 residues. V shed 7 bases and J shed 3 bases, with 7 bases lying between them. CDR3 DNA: TGTGCCAGCACCCGGTTTGGGGCCAACGTCCTGACTTTC. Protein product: CASTRFGANVLTF. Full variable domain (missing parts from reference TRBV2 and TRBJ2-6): EPEVTQTPSHQVTQMGQEVILRCVPISNHLYFYWYRQILGQKVEFLVSFYNNEISEKSEIFDDQFSVERPDGSNFTLKIRSTKLEDSAMYFCASTRFGANVLTFGAGSRLTVL.

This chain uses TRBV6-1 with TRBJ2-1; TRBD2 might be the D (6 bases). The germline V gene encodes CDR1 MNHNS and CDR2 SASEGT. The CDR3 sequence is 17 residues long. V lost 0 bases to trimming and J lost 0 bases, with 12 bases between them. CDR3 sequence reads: CASSEARRGSSYNEQFF. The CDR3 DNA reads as TGTGCCAGCAGTGAAGCGCGTCGGGGGAGCTCCTACAATGAGCAGTTCTTC.

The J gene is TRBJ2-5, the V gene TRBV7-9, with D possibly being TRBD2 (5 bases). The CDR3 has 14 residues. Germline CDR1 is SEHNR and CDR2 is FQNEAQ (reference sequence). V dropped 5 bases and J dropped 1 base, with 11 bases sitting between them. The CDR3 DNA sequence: TGTGCCAGCAGCCCCACTAGTCCCCAAGAGACCCAGTACTTC. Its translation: CASSPTSPQETQYF.

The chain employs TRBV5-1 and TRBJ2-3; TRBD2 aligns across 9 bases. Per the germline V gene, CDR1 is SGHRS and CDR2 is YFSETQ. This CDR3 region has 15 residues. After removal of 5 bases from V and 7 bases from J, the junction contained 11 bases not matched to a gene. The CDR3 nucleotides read TGCGCCAGCAGTCGCGGGCGGGAGGGAGGAAATACGCAGTATTTT. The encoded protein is CASSRGREGGNTQYF.

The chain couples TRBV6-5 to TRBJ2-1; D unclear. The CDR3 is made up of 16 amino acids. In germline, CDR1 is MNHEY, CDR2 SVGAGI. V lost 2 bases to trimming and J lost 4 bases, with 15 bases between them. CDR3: CASSYDGPSGYNEQFF. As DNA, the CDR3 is TGTGCCAGCAGTTACGATGGCCCCTCGGGTTACAATGAGCAGTTCTTC.

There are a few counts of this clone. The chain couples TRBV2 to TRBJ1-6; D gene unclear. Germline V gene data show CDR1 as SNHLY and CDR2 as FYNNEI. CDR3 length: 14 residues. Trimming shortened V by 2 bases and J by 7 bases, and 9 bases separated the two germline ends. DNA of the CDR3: TGTGCCAGCAGTGAAATGAAGCCGAATTCACCCCTCCACTTT. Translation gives CASSEMKPNSPLHF.

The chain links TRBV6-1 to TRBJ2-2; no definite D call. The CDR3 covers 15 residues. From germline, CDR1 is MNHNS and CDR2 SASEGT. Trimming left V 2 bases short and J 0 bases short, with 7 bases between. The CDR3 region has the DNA TGTGCCAGCAGTGAATCCAGGACGAACACCGGGGAGCTGTTTTTT. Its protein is CASSESRTNTGELFF.

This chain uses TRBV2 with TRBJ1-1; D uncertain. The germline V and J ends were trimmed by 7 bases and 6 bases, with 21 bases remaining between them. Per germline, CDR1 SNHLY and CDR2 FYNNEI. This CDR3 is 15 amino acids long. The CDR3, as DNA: TGTGCCAGCAAGGTGGAGGGCCTACTTCGGGCTGAAGCTTTCTTT. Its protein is CASKVEGLLRAEAFF.

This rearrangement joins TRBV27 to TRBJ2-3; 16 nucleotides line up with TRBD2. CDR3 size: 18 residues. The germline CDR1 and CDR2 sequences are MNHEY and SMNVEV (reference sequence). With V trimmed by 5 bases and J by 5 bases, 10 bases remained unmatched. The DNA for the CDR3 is TGTGCCAGCAGTCCTCCGGGACTAGCGGGGGGGCGGTTAGATACGCAGTATTTT. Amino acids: CASSPPGLAGGRLDTQYF.

The DNA for the CDR3 is TGCAGCGTTGAAGATCAGGCAGGGAAGCAGTTCTTC. As protein: CSVEDQAGKQFF. The chain has TRBV29-1 and TRBJ2-1, with D possibly TRBD1 on 5 matching bases. CDR3 size: 12 residues. The germline gives CDR1 SQVTM, CDR2 ANQGSEA. Trimming cost V 0 bases and J 11 bases, with 11 bases left between them.

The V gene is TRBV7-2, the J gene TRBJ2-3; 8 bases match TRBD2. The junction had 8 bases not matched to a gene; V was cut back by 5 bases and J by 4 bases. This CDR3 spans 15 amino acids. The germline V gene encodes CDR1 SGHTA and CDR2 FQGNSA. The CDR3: CASSLGTRVADTQYF. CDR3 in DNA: TGTGCCAGCAGCCTCGGGACTAGAGTCGCAGATACGCAGTATTTT.

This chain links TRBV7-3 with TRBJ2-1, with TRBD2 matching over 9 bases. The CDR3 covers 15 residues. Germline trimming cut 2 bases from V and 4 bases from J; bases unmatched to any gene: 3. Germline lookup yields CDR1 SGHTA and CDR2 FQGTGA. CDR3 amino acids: CASSLAGGRYNEQFF. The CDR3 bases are TGTGCCAGCAGCTTAGCGGGGGGGAGGTACAATGAGCAGTTCTTC.

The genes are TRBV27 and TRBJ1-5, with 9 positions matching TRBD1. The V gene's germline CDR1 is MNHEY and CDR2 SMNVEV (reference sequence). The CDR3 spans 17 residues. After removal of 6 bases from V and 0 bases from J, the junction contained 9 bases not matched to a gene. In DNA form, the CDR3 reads TGTGCCAGCAGCCCTCTGACAGGGGGGTATAGCAATCAGCCCCAGCATTTT. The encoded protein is CASSPLTGGYSNQPQHF.

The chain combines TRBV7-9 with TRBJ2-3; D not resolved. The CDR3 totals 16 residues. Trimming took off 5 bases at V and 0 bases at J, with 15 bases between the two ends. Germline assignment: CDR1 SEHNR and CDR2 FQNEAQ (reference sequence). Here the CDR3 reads CASSRLLSTSTDTQYF. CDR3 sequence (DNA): TGTGCCAGCAGCCGTCTGCTTTCGACTAGCACAGATACGCAGTATTTT.

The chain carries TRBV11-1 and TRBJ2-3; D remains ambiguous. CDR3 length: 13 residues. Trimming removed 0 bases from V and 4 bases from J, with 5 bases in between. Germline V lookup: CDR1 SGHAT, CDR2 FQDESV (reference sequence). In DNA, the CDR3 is TGTGCCAGCAGCTTAGCGCCAGCAGATACGCAGTATTTT. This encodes CASSLAPADTQYF.

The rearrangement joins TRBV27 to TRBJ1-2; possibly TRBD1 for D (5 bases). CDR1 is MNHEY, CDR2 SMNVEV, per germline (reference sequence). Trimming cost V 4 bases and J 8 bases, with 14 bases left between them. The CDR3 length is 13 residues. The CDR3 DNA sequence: TGTGCCAGCAGTTCCCTCGGGAGGGGCGGCTACACCTTC. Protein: CASSSLGRGGYTF.

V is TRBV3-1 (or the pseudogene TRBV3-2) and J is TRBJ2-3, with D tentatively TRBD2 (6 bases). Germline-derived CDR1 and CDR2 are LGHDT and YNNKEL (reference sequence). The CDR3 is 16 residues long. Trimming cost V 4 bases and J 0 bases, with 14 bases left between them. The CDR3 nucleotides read TGTGCCAGCAGCCTAGGAACTAGCTATAGCACAGATACGCAGTATTTT. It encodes CASSLGTSYSTDTQYF.

The DNA for the CDR3 is TGTGCCAGCTCACCCTCGACAGGGGACACTGAAGCTTTCTTT. As protein: CASSPSTGDTEAFF. The rearrangement links TRBV18 to TRBJ1-1; 8 nucleotides line up with TRBD1. Germline V lookup: CDR1 KGHSH, CDR2 LQKENI. The V segment lost 3 bases and the J segment 3 bases; nucleotides outside the gene matches: 3. CDR3 length: 14 amino acids.

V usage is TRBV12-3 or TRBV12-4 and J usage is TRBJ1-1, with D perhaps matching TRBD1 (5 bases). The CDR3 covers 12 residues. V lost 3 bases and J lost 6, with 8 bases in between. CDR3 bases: TGTGCCAGCAGTTTCGGCAGGGCTGAAGCTTTCTTT. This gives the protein CASSFGRAEAFF.

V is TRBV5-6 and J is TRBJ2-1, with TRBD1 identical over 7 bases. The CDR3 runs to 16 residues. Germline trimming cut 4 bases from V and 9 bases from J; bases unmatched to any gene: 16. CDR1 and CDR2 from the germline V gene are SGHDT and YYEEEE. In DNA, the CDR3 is TGTGCCAGCAGCCCGGAGAGGGGGCGTTACACTGGTGAGCAGTTCTTC. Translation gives CASSPERGRYTGEQFF.

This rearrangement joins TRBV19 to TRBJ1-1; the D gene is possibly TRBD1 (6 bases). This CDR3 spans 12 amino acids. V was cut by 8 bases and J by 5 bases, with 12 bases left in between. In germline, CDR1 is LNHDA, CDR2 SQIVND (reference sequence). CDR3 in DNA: TGTGCCAGTCTCTTCAGGGGAACTGAAGCTTTCTTT. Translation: CASLFRGTEAFF.

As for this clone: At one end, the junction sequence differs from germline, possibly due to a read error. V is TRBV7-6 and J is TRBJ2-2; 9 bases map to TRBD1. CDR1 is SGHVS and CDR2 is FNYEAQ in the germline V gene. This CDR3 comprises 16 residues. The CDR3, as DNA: TGTGCCAGCAGCGTAGCATGGACAGGGGTCACCGGGGAGCTGTTTTTT. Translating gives CASSVAWTGVTGELFF.

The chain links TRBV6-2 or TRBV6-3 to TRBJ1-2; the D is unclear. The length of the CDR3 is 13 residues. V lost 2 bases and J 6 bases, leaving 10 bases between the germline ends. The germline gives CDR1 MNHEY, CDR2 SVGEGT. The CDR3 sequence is CASSYPNSDGYTF. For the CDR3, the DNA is TGTGCCAGCAGTTACCCCAACTCTGATGGCTACACCTTC.

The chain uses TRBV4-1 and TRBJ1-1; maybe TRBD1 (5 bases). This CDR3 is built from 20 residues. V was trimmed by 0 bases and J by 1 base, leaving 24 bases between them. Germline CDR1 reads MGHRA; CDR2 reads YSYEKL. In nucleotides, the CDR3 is TGCGCCAGCAGCCAAGATGACTTCCAGGCTACACTTGGGGCGAACACTGAAGCTTTCTTT. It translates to CASSQDDFQATLGANTEAFF.

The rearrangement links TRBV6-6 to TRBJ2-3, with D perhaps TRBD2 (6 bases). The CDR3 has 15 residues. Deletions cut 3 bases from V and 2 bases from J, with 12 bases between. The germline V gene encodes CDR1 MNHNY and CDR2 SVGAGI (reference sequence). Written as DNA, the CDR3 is TGTGCCAGCAGTTATCTAGCGTTACCCACAGATACGCAGTATTTT. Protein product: CASSYLALPTDTQYF.

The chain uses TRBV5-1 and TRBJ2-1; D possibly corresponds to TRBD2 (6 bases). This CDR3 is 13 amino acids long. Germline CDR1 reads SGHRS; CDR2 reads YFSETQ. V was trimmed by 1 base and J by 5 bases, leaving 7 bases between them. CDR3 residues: CASSLLADNEQFF. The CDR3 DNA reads TGCGCCAGCAGCTTGTTAGCGGACAATGAGCAGTTCTTC.